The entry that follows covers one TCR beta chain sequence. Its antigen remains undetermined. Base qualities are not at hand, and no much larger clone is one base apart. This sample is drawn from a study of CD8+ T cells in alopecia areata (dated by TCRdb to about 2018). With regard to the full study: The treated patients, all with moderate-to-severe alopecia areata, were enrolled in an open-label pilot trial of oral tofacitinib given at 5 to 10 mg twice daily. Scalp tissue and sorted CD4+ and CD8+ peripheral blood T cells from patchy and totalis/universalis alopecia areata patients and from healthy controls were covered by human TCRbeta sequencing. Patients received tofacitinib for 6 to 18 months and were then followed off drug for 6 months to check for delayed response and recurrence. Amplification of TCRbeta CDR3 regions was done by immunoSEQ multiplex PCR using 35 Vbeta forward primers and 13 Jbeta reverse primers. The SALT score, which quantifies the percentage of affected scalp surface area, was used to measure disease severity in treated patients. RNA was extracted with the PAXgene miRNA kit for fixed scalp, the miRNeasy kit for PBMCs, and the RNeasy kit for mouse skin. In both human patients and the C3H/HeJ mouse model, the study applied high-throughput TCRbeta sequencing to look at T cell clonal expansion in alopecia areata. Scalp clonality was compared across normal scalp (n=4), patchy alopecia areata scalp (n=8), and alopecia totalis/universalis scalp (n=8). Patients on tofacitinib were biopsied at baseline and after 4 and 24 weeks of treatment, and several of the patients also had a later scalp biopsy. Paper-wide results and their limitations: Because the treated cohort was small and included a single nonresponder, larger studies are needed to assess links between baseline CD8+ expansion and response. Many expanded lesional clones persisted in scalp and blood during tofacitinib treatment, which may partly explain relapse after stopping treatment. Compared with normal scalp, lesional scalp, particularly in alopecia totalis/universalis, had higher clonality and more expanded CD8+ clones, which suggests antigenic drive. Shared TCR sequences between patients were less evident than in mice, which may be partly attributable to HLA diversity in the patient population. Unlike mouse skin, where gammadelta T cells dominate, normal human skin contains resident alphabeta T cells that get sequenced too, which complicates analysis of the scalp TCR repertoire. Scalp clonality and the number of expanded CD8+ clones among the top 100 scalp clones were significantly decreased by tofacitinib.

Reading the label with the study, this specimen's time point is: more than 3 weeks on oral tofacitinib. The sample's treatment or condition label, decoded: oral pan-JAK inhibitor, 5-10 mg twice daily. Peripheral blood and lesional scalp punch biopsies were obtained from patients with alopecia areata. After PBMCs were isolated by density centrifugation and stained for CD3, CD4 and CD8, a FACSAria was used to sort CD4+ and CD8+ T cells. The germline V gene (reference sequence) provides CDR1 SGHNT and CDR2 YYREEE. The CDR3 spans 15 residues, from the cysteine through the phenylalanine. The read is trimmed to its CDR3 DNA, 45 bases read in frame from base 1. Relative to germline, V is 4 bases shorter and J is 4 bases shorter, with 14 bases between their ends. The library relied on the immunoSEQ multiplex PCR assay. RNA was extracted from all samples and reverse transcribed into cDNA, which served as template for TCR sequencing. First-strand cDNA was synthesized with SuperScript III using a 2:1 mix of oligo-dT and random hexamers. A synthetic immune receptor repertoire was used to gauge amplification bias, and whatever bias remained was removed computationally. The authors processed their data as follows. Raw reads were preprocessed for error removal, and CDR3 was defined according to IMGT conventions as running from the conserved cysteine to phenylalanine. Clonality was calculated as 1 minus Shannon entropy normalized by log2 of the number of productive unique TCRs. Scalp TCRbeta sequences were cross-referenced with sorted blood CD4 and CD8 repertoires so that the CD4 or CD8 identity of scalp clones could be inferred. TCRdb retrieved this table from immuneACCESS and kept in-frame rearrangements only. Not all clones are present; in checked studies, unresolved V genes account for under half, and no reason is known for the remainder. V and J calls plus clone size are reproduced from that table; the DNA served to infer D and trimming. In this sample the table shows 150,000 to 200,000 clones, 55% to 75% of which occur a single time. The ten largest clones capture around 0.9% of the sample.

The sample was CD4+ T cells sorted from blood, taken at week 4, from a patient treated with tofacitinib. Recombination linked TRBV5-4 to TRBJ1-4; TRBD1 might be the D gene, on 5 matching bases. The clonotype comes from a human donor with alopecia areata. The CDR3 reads CASSPGGPVNEKLFF. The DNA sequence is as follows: TGTGCCAGCAGCCCCGGGGGTCCGGTTAATGAAAAACTGTTTTTT.